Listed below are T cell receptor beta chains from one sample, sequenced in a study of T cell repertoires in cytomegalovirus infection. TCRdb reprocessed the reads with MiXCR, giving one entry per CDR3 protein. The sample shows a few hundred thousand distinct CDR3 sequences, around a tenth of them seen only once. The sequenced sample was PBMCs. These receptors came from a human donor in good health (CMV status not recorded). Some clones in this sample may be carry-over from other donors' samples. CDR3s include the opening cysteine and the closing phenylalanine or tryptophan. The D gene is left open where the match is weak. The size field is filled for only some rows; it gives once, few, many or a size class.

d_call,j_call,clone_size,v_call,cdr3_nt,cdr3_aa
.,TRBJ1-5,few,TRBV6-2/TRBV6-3,TGTGCCACCAGAACCGCGACAGTCTTAGAGGATCAGCCCCAGCATTTT,CATRTATVLEDQPQHF
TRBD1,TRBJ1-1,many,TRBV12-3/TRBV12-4,TGTGCCAGCAGTTTAGGGCGGGACAGATGGACTGAAGCTTTCTTT,CASSLGRDRWTEAFF
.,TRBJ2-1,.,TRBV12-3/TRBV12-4,TGTGCCAGCAGTTTAATGGAGAGGCTTGAGCAGTTCTTC,CASSLMERLEQFF
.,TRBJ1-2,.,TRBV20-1,TGCAGTGCTGGGCAGGGTGGGGTCAATGGCTACACCTTC,CSAGQGGVNGYTF
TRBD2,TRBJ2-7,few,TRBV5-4,TGTGCCAGCAGCTCCTGGACTAGCGGGAGTAAAGAGCAGTACTTC,CASSSWTSGSKEQYF
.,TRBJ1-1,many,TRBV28,TGTGCCAGCAACACCCTCAGGGAAGCTTTCTTT,CASNTLREAFF
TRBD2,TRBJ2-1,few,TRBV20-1,TGCAGTGCTCTCACCTCACTAGCGGGGGGTACCTTGGTCTTC,CSALTSLAGGTLVF
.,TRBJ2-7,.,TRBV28,TGTGCCAGCCATAGCAGATACGAGCAGTACTTC,CASHSRYEQYF
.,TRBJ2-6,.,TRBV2,TGTGCCAGCAGTGCGGGTGCTGGGGCCAACGTCCTGACTTTC,CASSAGAGANVLTF
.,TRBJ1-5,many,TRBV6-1,TGTGCCAGCATCTCGACCGGAAACCCCATCAGCCCCCAGCATTTT,CASISTGNPISPQHF
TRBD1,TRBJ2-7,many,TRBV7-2,TGTGCCAGCAGCTTAGCCCCTCCGGACAGGCCGAAGATCTACGAGCAGTACTTC,CASSLAPPDRPKIYEQYF
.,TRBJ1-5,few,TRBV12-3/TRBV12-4,TGTGCCAGTCAAGCGGGAGATCAGCCCCAGCATTTT,CASQAGDQPQHF
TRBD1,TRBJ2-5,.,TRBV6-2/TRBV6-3,TGTGCCAGCAGGCCCGACAGGGCCAAGAAGACCCAGTACTTC,CASRPDRAKKTQYF
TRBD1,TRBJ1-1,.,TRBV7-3,TGTGCCAGCAGCTTAATCCCGGCGGGACAGGGTGGCACTGAAGCTTTCTTT,CASSLIPAGQGGTEAFF
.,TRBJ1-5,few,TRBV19,TGTGCCAGCAAAACGACTAGGGATTTGGGCAATCAGCCCCAGCATTTT,CASKTTRDLGNQPQHF
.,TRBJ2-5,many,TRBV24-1,TGTGCCACCAGTGATTGGTCGGGGCAAGAGACCCAGTACTTC,CATSDWSGQETQYF
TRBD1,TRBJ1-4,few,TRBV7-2,TGTGCCAGCAGCCCTCACAGGGGGACGAATGAAAAACTGTTTTTT,CASSPHRGTNEKLFF
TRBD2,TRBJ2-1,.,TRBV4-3,TGCGCCAGCAGCCAAGTAGGACTAGCGGACTACAATGAGCAGTTCTTC,CASSQVGLADYNEQFF
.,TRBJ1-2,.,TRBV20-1,TGCAGTGCTTCAGGGGTTAACTATGGCTACACCTTC,CSASGVNYGYTF
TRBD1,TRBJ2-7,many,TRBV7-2,TGTGCCAGCAGCGCGGGACAGGGGTCCCCCTACGAGCAGTACTTC,CASSAGQGSPYEQYF
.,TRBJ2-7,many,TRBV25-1,TGTGCCAGCAGTGGACGATTTATCTACGAGCAGTACTTC,CASSGRFIYEQYF
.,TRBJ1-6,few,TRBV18,TGTGCCAGCTCACCGAGGTCGAGTAATTCACCCCTCCACTTT,CASSPRSSNSPLHF
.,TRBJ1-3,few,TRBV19,TGTGCCAGTAGTATAGGAACAAGCTCTGGAAACACCATATATTTT,CASSIGTSSGNTIYF
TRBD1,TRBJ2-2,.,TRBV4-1,TGTGCCAGCAGCCCGATAAACAGGGGGATCGGGGAGCTGTTTTTT,CASSPINRGIGELFF
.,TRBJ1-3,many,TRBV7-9,TGTGCCAGCAGCGACTTATCCCCTATCTCTGGAAACACCATATATTTT,CASSDLSPISGNTIYF
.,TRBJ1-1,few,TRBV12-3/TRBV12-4,TGTGCCAGCAGTCCAAACATCGGTCACCTAGAAGCTTTCTTT,CASSPNIGHLEAFF
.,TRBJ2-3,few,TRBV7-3,TGTGCCAGCAGCTTAACATTGACTAGCACAGATACGCAGTATTTT,CASSLTLTSTDTQYF
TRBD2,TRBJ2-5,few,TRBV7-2,TGTGCCAGCAGCCTAGGCGGACTAGCGGGAGCTGTTCGGGAGACCCAGTACTTC,CASSLGGLAGAVRETQYF
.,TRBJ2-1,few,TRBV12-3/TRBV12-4,TGTGCCAGCAGTTTATTAAATCAGGGTTTTCTACCCTTCTTC,CASSLLNQGFLPFF
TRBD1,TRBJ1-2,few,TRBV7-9,TGTGCCAGCAGCGATTGGAGGGGGCCCCAACGGGGCTACACCTTC,CASSDWRGPQRGYTF
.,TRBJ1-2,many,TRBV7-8,TGTGCCAGCAGCTCGACAGTCAACTATGGCTACACCTTC,CASSSTVNYGYTF
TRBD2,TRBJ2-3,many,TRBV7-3,TGTGCCAGCAGCCTGACTAGCGGGAGGGTGTCGAATACGCAGTATTTT,CASSLTSGRVSNTQYF
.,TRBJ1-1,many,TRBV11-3,TGTGCCAGCGGGAAGTCGAACACTGAAGCTTTCTTT,CASGKSNTEAFF
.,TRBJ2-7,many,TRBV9,TGTGCCAGCAGCGCCCCCGGGTACGAGCAGTACTTC,CASSAPGYEQYF
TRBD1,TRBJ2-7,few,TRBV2,TGTGCCACCTACCGGGACAGGGTTTCCTCCTACGAGCAGTACTTC,CATYRDRVSSYEQYF
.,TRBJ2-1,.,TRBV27,TGTGCCAGCAGTTATAGGAATGATGAGCAGTTCTTC,CASSYRNDEQFF
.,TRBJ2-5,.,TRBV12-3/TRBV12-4,TGTGCCAGCAGTTTCCTCGCGACCGGGAAAGAGACCCAGTACTTC,CASSFLATGKETQYF
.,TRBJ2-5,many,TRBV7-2,TGTGCCAGCAGCCCGCCTAAAGCTGAAGAGACCCAGTACTTC,CASSPPKAEETQYF
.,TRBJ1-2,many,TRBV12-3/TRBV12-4,TGTGCCAGCAGTTTAGCGAGGGTCGGGGGTGGCTACACCTTC,CASSLARVGGGYTF
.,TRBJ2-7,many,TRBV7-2,TGTGCCAGCAGCCCGGACACCGATCACTACGAGCAGTACTTC,CASSPDTDHYEQYF
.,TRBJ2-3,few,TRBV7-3,TGTGCCAGCAGCTTGACTTCTAGCACAGATACGCAGTATTTT,CASSLTSSTDTQYF
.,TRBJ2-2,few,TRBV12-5,TGTGCTAGTAGGGGGGGCTCTGCCGGGGAGCTGTTTTTT,CASRGGSAGELFF
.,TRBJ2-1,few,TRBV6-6,TGTGCCACCAAACCGAAAGGGGGGACTGGCTCCTACAATGAGCAGTTCTTC,CATKPKGGTGSYNEQFF
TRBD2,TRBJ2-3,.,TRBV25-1,TGTGCCAGCACCGGACTAGCGGGGACAGATACGCAGTATTTT,CASTGLAGTDTQYF
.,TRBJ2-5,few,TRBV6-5,TGTGCCAGCAGTTACTCGAGACTGACGGAGACCCAGTACTTC,CASSYSRLTETQYF
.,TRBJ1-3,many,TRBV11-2,TGTGCCAGCAGTGGAGGCCTCTCTGGAAACACCATATATTTT,CASSGGLSGNTIYF
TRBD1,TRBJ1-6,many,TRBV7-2,TGTGCCAGCAGCGTCGCCGGGACAGGGTTTGTTTCACCCCTCCACTTT,CASSVAGTGFVSPLHF
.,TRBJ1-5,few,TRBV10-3,TGTGCCATCAGTGAGAGGACCTCCGGGCCCCAGCATTTT,CAISERTSGPQHF
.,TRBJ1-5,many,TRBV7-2,TGTGCCAGCAGCTTAATTGCAGGATTAAATAGCAATCAGCCCCAGCATTTT,CASSLIAGLNSNQPQHF
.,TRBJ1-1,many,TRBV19,TGTGCCAGTAGTATAGCAGGGACTTCCACTGAAGCTTTCTTT,CASSIAGTSTEAFF
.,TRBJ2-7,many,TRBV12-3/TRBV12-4,TGTGCCAGCAGCTTAAGGAGCTCCTACGAGCAGTACTTC,CASSLRSSYEQYF